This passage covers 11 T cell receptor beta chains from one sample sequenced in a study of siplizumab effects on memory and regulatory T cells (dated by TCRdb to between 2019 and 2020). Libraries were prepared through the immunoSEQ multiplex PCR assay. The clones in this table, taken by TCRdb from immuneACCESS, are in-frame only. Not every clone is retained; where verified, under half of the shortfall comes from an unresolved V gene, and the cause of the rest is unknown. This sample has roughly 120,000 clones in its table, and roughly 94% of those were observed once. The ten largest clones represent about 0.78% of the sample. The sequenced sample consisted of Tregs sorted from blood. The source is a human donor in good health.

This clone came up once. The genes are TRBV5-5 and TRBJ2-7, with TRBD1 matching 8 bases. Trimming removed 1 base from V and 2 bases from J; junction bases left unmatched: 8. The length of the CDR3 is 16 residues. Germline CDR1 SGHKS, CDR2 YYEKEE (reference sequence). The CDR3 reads CASSLLLGTGAYEQYF. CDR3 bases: TGTGCCAGCAGCTTGTTATTGGGGACAGGAGCCTACGAGCAGTACTTC.

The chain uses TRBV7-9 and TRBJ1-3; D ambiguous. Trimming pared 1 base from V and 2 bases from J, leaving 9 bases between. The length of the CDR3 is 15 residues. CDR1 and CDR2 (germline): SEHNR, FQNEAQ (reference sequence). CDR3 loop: CASSLVGGPGNTIYF. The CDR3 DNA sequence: TGTGCCAGCAGCTTAGTGGGTGGGCCTGGAAACACCATATATTTT.

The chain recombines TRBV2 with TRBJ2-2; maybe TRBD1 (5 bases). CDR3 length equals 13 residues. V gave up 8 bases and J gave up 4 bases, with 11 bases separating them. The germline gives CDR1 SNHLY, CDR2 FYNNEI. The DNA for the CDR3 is TGTGCCAGCTCAGGGCAGACCACCGGGGAGCTGTTTTTT. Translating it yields CASSGQTTGELFF.

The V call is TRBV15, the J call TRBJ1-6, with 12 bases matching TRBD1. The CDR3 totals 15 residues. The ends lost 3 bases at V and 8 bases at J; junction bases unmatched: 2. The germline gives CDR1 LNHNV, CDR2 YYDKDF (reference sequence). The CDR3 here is CATSSRDRGHSPLHF. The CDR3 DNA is TGTGCCACCAGCAGCCGGGACAGGGGGCATTCACCCCTCCACTTT.

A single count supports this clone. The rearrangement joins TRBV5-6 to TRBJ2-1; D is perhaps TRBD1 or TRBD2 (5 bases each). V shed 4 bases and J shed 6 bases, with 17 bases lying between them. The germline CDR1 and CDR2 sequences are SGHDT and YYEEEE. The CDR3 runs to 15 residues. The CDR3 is CASSGLGVWSNEQFF. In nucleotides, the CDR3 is TGTGCCAGCAGCGGACTGGGGGTTTGGAGCAATGAGCAGTTCTTC. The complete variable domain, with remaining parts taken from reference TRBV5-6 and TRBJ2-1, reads DAGVTQSPTHLIKTRGQQVTLRCSPKSGHDTVSWYQQALGQGPQFIFQYYEEEERQRGNFPDRFSGHQFPNYSSELNVNALLLGDSALYLCASSGLGVWSNEQFFGPGTRLTVL.

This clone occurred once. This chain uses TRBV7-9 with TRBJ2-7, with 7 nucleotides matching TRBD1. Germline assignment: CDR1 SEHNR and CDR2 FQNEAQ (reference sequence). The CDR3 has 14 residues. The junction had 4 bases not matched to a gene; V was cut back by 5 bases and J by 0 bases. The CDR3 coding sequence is TGTGCCAGCAGCCGCACAGGGGCCTCCTACGAGCAGTACTTC. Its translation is CASSRTGASYEQYF.

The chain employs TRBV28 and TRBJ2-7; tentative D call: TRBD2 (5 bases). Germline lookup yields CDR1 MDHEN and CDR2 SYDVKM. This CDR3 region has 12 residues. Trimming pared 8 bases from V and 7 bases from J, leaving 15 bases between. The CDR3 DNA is TGTGCCAGCGGCCGGTATTCGGGGGAGCAGTACTTC. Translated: CASGRYSGEQYF. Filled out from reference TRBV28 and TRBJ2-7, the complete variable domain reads DVKVTQSSRYLVKRTGEKVFLECVQDMDHENMFWYRQDPGLGLRLIYFSYDVKMKEKGDIPEGYSVSREKKERFSLILESASTNQTSMYLCASGRYSGEQYFGPGTRLTVT.

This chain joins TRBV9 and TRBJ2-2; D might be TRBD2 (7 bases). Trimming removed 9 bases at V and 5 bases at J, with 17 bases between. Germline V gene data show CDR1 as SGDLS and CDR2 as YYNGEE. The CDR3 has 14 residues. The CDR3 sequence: CATPGEGWTGELFF. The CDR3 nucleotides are TGTGCCACCCCAGGGGAGGGGTGGACCGGGGAGCTGTTTTTT.

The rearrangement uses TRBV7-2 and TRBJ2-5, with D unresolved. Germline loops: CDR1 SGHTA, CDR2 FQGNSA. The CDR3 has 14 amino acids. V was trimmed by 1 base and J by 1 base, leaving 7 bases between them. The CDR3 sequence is CASSLGAAQETQYF. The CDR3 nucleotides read TGTGCCAGCAGCTTAGGGGCAGCCCAAGAGACCCAGTACTTC.

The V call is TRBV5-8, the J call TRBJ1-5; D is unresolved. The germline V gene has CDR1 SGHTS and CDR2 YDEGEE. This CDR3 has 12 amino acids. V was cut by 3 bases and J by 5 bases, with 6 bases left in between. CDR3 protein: CASSSSYQPQHF. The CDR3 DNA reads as TGTGCCAGCAGCTCTTCTTATCAGCCCCAGCATTTT.

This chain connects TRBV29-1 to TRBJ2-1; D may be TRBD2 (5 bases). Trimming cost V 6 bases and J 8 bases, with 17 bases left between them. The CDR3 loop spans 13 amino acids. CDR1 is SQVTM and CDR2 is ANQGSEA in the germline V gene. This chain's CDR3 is CSVRLAGGHEQFF. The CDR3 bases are TGCAGCGTGAGGCTCGCGGGCGGGCATGAGCAGTTCTTC.